The clone carrying this TCR beta chain was detected once. The data derive from a study of blood T cell repertoires in COVID-19. Across the whole study: Sample material is recorded as cDNA or gDNA derived from T cells, B-cell-depleted T cells, or PBMCs.

The CDR3 totals 18 residues. The V and J ends lost 4 bases and 3 bases, in that order; junction bases with no gene match: 16. Germline CDR1 reads SGHDT; CDR2 reads YYEEEE. Ages ranged from about 18 to 100 years, with residence in fewer than 25 US areas. The assay was immunoSEQ multiplex PCR, and TCRdb's table has in-frame clones only and misses some. The profile shows 130,000 to 150,000 clones, around 87% of them singletons. The specimen was PBMCs or T cells enriched from blood (not recorded which). V and J are TRBV5-6 and TRBJ1-2; 9 bases line up with TRBD1. This sequence originates from a woman in her 30s with acute COVID-19. CDR3 loop: CASSLFTDRGVIDYGYTF. In DNA, the CDR3 is TGTGCCAGCAGCCTCTTCACGGACAGGGGCGTGATTGACTATGGCTACACCTTC.